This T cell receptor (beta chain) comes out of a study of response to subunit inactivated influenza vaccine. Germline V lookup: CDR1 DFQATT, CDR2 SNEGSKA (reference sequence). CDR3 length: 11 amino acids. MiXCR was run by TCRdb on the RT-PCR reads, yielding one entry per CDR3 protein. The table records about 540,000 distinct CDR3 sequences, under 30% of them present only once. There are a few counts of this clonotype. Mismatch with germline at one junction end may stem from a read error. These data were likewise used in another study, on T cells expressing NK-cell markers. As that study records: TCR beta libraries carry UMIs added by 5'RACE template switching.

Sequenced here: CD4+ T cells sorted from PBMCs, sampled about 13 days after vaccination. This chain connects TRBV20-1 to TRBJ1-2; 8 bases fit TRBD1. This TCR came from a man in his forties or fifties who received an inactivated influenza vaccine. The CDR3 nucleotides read TGCAGTGCTAGAGATCGGGACAGGTCAGGATTC. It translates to CSARDRDRSGF.